The source of this TCR beta chain is a study of T cells in Graves' hyperthyroidism and ophthalmopathy. About the study: Peripheral blood specimens were obtained at initial diagnosis, prior to any treatment.

Study-wide findings and caveats: Among clonotypes expanded in thyroid above 0.001, most were also found in blood.

Comment on this clonotype: Its antigen remains unknown.

The study enrolled patients aged 18 to 65 with newly diagnosed hyperthyroidism of under 2 months' duration. Pregnant or lactating patients were excluded, as were those with uncontrolled infection or other autoimmune disease. The CDR3 regions of TCR beta were amplified from RNA transcripts. First-round RT-PCR of the TCR CDR3 relied on the HTBI primer set. TCRdb analysed the multiplex PCR reads with MiXCR anew, one entry per CDR3 protein. The sample carries 800,000 or so distinct CDR3 sequences, around 39% recorded once. The V end was cut by 0 bases, the J end by 4 bases, with 9 bases between. Germline CDR1 is LGHDT and CDR2 is YNNKEL (reference sequence). CDR3 size: 14 residues.

This TCR derives from a man between 18 and 35 years old with Graves' hyperthyroidism. Input material: blood. The genes are TRBV3-1 and TRBJ1-1; D is unresolved. CDR3 nucleotide sequence: TGTGCCAGCAGCCAAGAGTTCCAGGCCACTGAAGCTTTCTTT. This sequence encodes CASSQEFQATEAFF.